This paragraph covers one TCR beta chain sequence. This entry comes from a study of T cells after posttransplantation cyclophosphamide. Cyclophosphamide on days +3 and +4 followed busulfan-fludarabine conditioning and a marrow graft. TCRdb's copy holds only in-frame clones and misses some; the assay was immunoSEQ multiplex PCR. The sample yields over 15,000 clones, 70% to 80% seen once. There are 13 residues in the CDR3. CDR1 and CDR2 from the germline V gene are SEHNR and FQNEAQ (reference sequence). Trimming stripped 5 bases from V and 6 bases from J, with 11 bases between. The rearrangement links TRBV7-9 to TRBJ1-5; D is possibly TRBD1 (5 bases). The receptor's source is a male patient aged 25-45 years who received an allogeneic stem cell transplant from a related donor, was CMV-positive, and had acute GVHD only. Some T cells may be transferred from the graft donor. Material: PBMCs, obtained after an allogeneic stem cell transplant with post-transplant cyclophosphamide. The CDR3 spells CASSQSGPQPQHF. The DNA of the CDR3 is TGTGCCAGCAGCCAATCAGGGCCTCAGCCCCAGCATTTT.